A single T cell receptor beta chain is shown here with its context. Its antigen is undetermined. The CDR3 contains 14 residues. Germline CDR1 is LGHNT and CDR2 is FRNRAP. The data were obtained in a study of CXCR3-negative and CXCR3-positive naive CD8 T cells. Findings of the study overall: Diversity in memory CD8+ cells fell much lower than the comparably high levels seen in both naive subsets. TRBV-TRBJ usage matched between naive CXCR3-negative and CXCR3-positive cells but not between memory cells. When CXCR3-positive naive cells were set against CXCR3-negative naive cells, the former had more hydrophobic TRB CDR3s.

5' RACE that incorporated UMI labels was used to prepare the TRB cDNA libraries. No DNA is given; TCRdb re-called the 5' RACE reads and lists each CDR3 protein once. The sample spans 50,000 to 60,000 distinct CDR3 sequences; the ten largest clones claim approximately 0.4%. The V and J genes are TRBV12-5 and TRBJ1-1; there is no DNA to check the TCRdb D call of TRBD1. The sequencing sample was made of naive CXCR3- CD8+ T cells from blood. Subset specified: CD45RO-CCR7+CD27+CD95- naive CD8+ T cells lacking CXCR3 (TNR3-). This TCR came from a human donor in good health. Some clones in this sample may be carry-over from other donors' samples. The CDR3 region is CASGLPQGGTEAFF.